One sample yielded the 20 T cell receptor beta chains listed below, sequenced in a study of T cells in Graves' hyperthyroidism and ophthalmopathy. There were TCR beta CDR3 regions amplified from RNA transcripts. An initial round of RT-PCR targeting the TCR CDR3 relied on the HTBI primer set. Each CDR3 protein is one row after TCRdb ran MiXCR on the multiplex PCR reads. The sample lists hundreds of thousands of distinct CDR3 sequences; about 38% were seen once. Sequencing used blood. These receptors were collected from a man younger than 35 with Graves' hyperthyroidism.

The table lists this clonotype with many counts. V is TRBV7-2 and J is TRBJ1-5, with D possibly matching TRBD1 (5 bases). Trimming removed 4 bases at V and 3 bases at J, with 10 bases between. The CDR3 covers 14 residues. Germline V gives CDR1 SGHTA, CDR2 FQGNSA. CDR3 region: CASSWGGNNQPQHF. The CDR3 nucleotides read TGTGCCAGCAGCTGGGGCGGTAACAATCAGCCCCAGCATTTT.

As regards this clonotype: This may be a read error: a much more frequent sequence differs by one nucleotide. This chain links TRBV2 with TRBJ2-5; D gene uncertain. Germline assignment: CDR1 SNHLY and CDR2 FYNNEI. The CDR3 totals 11 residues. CDR3 protein: CAGSDFGTQYF. CDR3 bases: TGTGCCGGCAGTGACTTCGGGACCCAGTACTTC.

The chain links TRBV19 to TRBJ2-2; 9 bases agree with TRBD1. This CDR3 contains 14 residues. Germline V lookup: CDR1 LNHDA, CDR2 SQIVND (reference sequence). The V gene end was trimmed by 8 bases and the J gene end by 5 bases; junction bases not matched to a gene: 6. CDR3 sequence: CASRQGGTTGELFF. CDR3 DNA sequence: TGTGCCAGTCGACAGGGGGGGACTACCGGGGAGCTGTTTTTT.

The chain joins TRBV7-9 to TRBJ1-5, with D perhaps TRBD1 (5 bases). V lost 3 bases to trimming and J lost 4 bases, with 10 bases between them. Germline V gives CDR1 SEHNR, CDR2 FQNEAQ (reference sequence). The CDR3 spans 14 residues. In nucleotides, the CDR3 is TGTGCCAGCAGCTTGTGGGGGAGGAATCAGCCCCAGCATTTT. Translating it yields CASSLWGRNQPQHF.

The CDR3 sequence is CAISESKGGYTF. Here the CDR3 DNA reads TGTGCCATCAGTGAGTCTAAGGGTGGCTACACCTTC. V usage is TRBV10-3 and J usage is TRBJ1-2; D gene unclear. CDR3 size: 12 residues. Trimming took 0 bases from V and 7 from J, leaving 6 bases between them. Germline CDR1 is ENHRY and CDR2 is SYGVKD.

The rearrangement joins TRBV7-9 to TRBJ2-7; the match to TRBD2 covers 10 bases. CDR1 and CDR2 from the germline V gene are SEHNR and FQNEAQ (reference sequence). The CDR3 extends over 16 amino acids. V lost 5 bases and J lost 2; bases outside the gene matches: 9. In DNA, the CDR3 is TGTGCCAGCAGCCCTGGGGGACTAGCGTCAACCTACGAGCAGTACTTC. This encodes CASSPGGLASTYEQYF.

This clonotype was seen ten or more times. The J gene is TRBJ2-2, the V gene TRBV2; no reliable D call. The CDR3 is 14 residues long. Trimming removed 9 bases at V and 1 base at J, with 12 bases between. Germline V gene data show CDR1 as SNHLY and CDR2 as FYNNEI. This CDR3 reads CASVLGMNTGELFF. CDR3 in DNA: TGTGCCAGTGTATTGGGGATGAACACCGGGGAGCTGTTTTTT.

The sample holds a few counts of this clonotype. V usage is TRBV13 and J usage is TRBJ2-7; D perhaps matches TRBD2 (6 bases). The CDR3 length is 16 residues. V lost 5 bases and J 4 bases, leaving 21 bases between the germline ends. Germline V gene data show CDR1 as PRHDT and CDR2 as FYEKMQ (reference sequence). The CDR3 sequence: CASSPRTSSQRYEQYF. The CDR3 nucleotides are TGTGCCAGCAGCCCTAGAACTAGCTCCCAACGGTACGAGCAGTACTTC.

The J gene is TRBJ2-2, the V gene TRBV2; 7 nucleotides line up with TRBD2. This CDR3 comprises 15 residues. The junction had 4 bases not matched to a gene; V was cut back by 4 bases and J by 2 bases. Germline values: CDR1 SNHLY, CDR2 FYNNEI. As DNA, the CDR3 is TGTGCCAGCAGTGGGCTAGCGGACAACACCGGGGAGCTGTTTTTT. As protein: CASSGLADNTGELFF.

The sample holds many counts of this clonotype. The chain couples TRBV29-1 to TRBJ2-5; 9 nucleotides agree with TRBD2. The trim removed 7 bases at V and 5 bases at J, leaving 8 bases unmatched. This CDR3 is 13 amino acids long. Germline V lookup: CDR1 SQVTM, CDR2 ANQGSEA. The DNA for the CDR3 is TGCAGCGCCTTTAGCGGGAGATGGGAGACCCAGTACTTC. Its translation is CSAFSGRWETQYF.

J is TRBJ2-7 and V is TRBV5-1; the match to TRBD2 covers 8 bases. Germline CDR1 and CDR2: SGHRS and YFSETQ. Trimming removed 4 bases from V and 7 bases from J; junction bases left unmatched: 10. This CDR3 contains 14 residues. The DNA for the CDR3 is TGCGCCAGCAGCCCCTGGAGCGGGAGCGGTGAGCAGTACTTC. Encoded protein: CASSPWSGSGEQYF.

V usage is TRBV7-2 and J usage is TRBJ2-5; D may be TRBD2 (5 bases). The V and J ends lost 4 bases and 1 base respectively, with 13 bases between them. Looked up from germline, CDR1 is SGHTA and CDR2 is FQGNSA. This CDR3 has 15 amino acids. This CDR3 is CASSSWSGVQETQYF. The DNA of the CDR3 is TGTGCCAGCAGCTCATGGAGCGGAGTCCAAGAGACCCAGTACTTC.

This chain uses TRBV9 with TRBJ2-7; D perhaps matches TRBD1 (5 bases). Trimming pared 5 bases from V and 2 bases from J, leaving 17 bases between. Germline CDR1 SGDLS, CDR2 YYNGEE. CDR3 size: 15 residues. This CDR3 reads CASSSPPAGTYEQYF. The CDR3 DNA is TGTGCCAGCAGTTCCCCCCCGGCAGGGACCTACGAGCAGTACTTC.

This clonotype appeared a single time. The chain is built from TRBV12-3 or TRBV12-4 and TRBJ2-5, with D unclear. V shed 4 bases and J shed 4 bases, with 16 bases lying between them. This CDR3 is 15 amino acids long. CDR3 nucleotide sequence: TGTGCCAGCAGTTCGTCGGGTCGTAGGTTAGAGACCCAGTACTTC. Translation gives CASSSSGRRLETQYF.

The chain couples TRBV29-1 to TRBJ1-2; 7 bases align to TRBD1. This CDR3 contains 14 residues. Trimming at V came to 1 base and at J to 2 bases, leaving 4 bases not matched to a gene. Per germline, CDR1 SQVTM and CDR2 ANQGSEA. This CDR3 is CSVEVGTANYGYTF. CDR3 bases: TGCAGCGTTGAAGTTGGGACAGCGAACTATGGCTACACCTTC.

This clonotype has only a few counts. This chain connects TRBV7-8 to TRBJ1-5; TRBD1 is a possible D gene (5 bases). This CDR3 region has 15 residues. Trimming cost V 5 bases and J 1 base, with 12 bases left between them. Germline-derived CDR1 and CDR2 are SGHVS and FQNEAQ. The CDR3 nucleotides are TGTGCCAGCAGCCAGACCTACAGGAGCAATCAGCCCCAGCATTTT. Its protein is CASSQTYRSNQPQHF. The full variable domain, rest sourced from reference TRBV7-8 and TRBJ1-5, is GAGVSQSPRYKVAKRGQDVALRCDPISGHVSLFWYQQALGQGPEFLTYFQNEAQLDKSGLPSDRFFAERPEGSVSTLKIQRTQQEDSAVYLCASSQTYRSNQPQHFGDGTRLSIL.

The CDR3 spells CASSSGFPQETQYF. The CDR3 coding sequence is TGTGCCAGCAGCTCAGGGTTTCCTCAAGAGACCCAGTACTTC. The V gene is TRBV9, the J gene TRBJ2-5, with a possible D match to TRBD1 (5 bases). This CDR3 comprises 14 residues. Trimming shortened V by 4 bases and J by 2 bases, and 12 bases separated the two germline ends. Germline CDR1 is SGDLS and CDR2 is YYNGEE.

At least ten counts were recorded for this clonotype. CDR3 in amino acids: CAISEGLAGSRQYF. Written as DNA, the CDR3 is TGTGCCATCAGTGAGGGGCTAGCGGGAAGCCGGCAGTACTTC. This rearrangement joins TRBV10-3 to TRBJ2-7; TRBD2 agrees at 9 bases. Trimming took 2 bases from V and 9 from J; bases not matched to a gene: 8. The length of the CDR3 is 14 residues. Germline assignment: CDR1 ENHRY and CDR2 SYGVKD.

Concerning this clonotype itself: A junction boundary mismatches the germline segment, possibly from a read error. The rearrangement uses TRBV19 and TRBJ2-7, with 8 bases identical to TRBD2. The CDR3 is made up of 16 amino acids. CDR1 is LNHDA, CDR2 SQIVND, per germline (reference sequence). The CDR3 is CASSRSSGESSYKQYF. The CDR3 nucleotides are TGTGCCAGTAGTAGGAGTAGCGGGGAGAGCTCCTACAAGCAGTACTTC.

This clonotype was picked up a small number of times. The rearrangement uses TRBV20-1 and TRBJ1-1; maybe TRBD1 (6 bases). This CDR3 is built from 13 residues. V was pared by 6 bases and J by 8 bases, with 19 bases between. Per germline, CDR1 DFQATT and CDR2 SNEGSKA (reference sequence). The CDR3 spells CSAQMGAVMEAFF. Here the CDR3 DNA reads TGCAGTGCCCAGATGGGGGCCGTTATGGAAGCTTTCTTT.